Listed below are T cell receptor beta chains from one sample, sequenced in a study of identical twins. TCRdb analysed the 5' RACE reads with MiXCR anew, one entry per CDR3 protein. This sample has roughly 1,500,000 distinct CDR3 sequences, with about 32% found just once. Material for sequencing was cord blood. These receptors originate from a newborn girl in good health. CDR3s include the opening cysteine and the closing phenylalanine or tryptophan. Fields, in order: J gene, clone size, V gene, D gene, CDR3 DNA, CDR3 protein. The D gene is left open where the match is weak. Where a row states a size, it is once, few, many or the class of an expanded clone; other rows omit it.

J: TRBJ2-1
size: many
V: TRBV11-3
D: TRBD2
DNA: TGTGCCAGCAGCTTACGACTAGCCGATGAGCAGTTCTTC
CDR3: CASSLRLADEQFF

J: TRBJ1-1
size: few
V: TRBV12-3/TRBV12-4
D: NA
DNA: TGTGCCAGCAGTTTATTTATGGGTGAAGCTTTCTTT
CDR3: CASSLFMGEAFF

J: TRBJ2-1
size: many
V: TRBV5-1
D: TRBD1
DNA: TGCGCCAGCAGCAGGACAGGGAGCGGGTTTTACAATGAGCAGTTCTTC
CDR3: CASSRTGSGFYNEQFF

J: TRBJ2-7
size: NA
V: TRBV3-1
D: NA
DNA: TGTGCCAGCAGCCAAGATCGCGGGCAGTACTTC
CDR3: CASSQDRGQYF

J: TRBJ2-3
size: many
V: TRBV6-1
D: NA
DNA: TGTGCCAGCAGTGAAGCGGGTTATACGCAGTATTTT
CDR3: CASSEAGYTQYF

J: TRBJ2-3
size: few
V: TRBV5-1
D: NA
DNA: TGCGCCAGCATGGGCGGGACACACACAGATACGCAGTATTTT
CDR3: CASMGGTHTDTQYF

J: TRBJ1-1
size: many
V: TRBV29-1
D: NA
DNA: TGCAGCGTCGTCGGACAGCGGGGGAACACTGAAGCTTTCTTT
CDR3: CSVVGQRGNTEAFF

J: TRBJ2-1
size: few
V: TRBV5-1
D: NA
DNA: TGCGCCAGCAGCTTGAATGGACCTGACGGCAATGAGCAGTTCTTC
CDR3: CASSLNGPDGNEQFF

J: TRBJ2-3
size: NA
V: TRBV4-2
D: NA
DNA: TGTGCCAGCAGCCAAGATTCCCCTTTAGGCGACGATACGCAGTATTTT
CDR3: CASSQDSPLGDDTQYF

J: TRBJ1-5
size: NA
V: TRBV12-3/TRBV12-4
D: NA
DNA: TGTGCCAGCAGTTTAGAGGGGGGCCGTCAGCCCCAGCATTTT
CDR3: CASSLEGGRQPQHF

J: TRBJ1-2
size: NA
V: TRBV9
D: NA
DNA: TGTGCCAGCAGCCGTGTTGAGCCCTATGGCTACACCTTC
CDR3: CASSRVEPYGYTF

J: TRBJ2-1
size: few
V: TRBV5-5
D: NA
DNA: TGTGCCAGCAGTGACCTATTATACAATGAGCAGTTCTTC
CDR3: CASSDLLYNEQFF

J: TRBJ1-5
size: few
V: TRBV4-1
D: TRBD1
DNA: TGCGCCAGCAGCCAAGATAGGGACAGGGGGCATCAGCCCCAGCATTTT
CDR3: CASSQDRDRGHQPQHF

J: TRBJ1-4
size: once
V: TRBV13
D: NA
DNA: TGTGCCAGCAGCTTTATAAAGGGCGGGGAAAAACTGTTTTTT
CDR3: CASSFIKGGEKLFF

J: TRBJ2-1
size: NA
V: TRBV20-1
D: NA
DNA: TGCAGTGCTAGAGATGGGAGTAAGGGGGGCAATGAGCAGTTCTTC
CDR3: CSARDGSKGGNEQFF

J: TRBJ1-2
size: NA
V: TRBV9
D: NA
DNA: TGTGCCAGCAGCGTAGAGCCCTATGGCTACACCTTC
CDR3: CASSVEPYGYTF

J: TRBJ2-7
size: NA
V: TRBV5-1
D: TRBD2
DNA: TGCGCCAGCAGCTTGGCCGGGGGACTAGCGGGAGTGCCCTACGAGCAGTACTTC
CDR3: CASSLAGGLAGVPYEQYF

J: TRBJ2-7
size: NA
V: TRBV9
D: NA
DNA: TGTGCCAGCAGCCCTCAGGGTCTAGCCGGCGAGCAGTACTTC
CDR3: CASSPQGLAGEQYF

J: TRBJ2-1
size: NA
V: TRBV20-1
D: NA
DNA: TGCAGTGTTAGAGATCTGAAGGGCCCATACAATGAGCAGTTCTTC
CDR3: CSVRDLKGPYNEQFF

J: TRBJ2-3
size: few
V: TRBV5-4
D: TRBD2
DNA: TGTGCCAGCAGCCTTAGACTAGCGGGGGTGGCAGATACGCAGTATTTT
CDR3: CASSLRLAGVADTQYF

J: TRBJ1-1
size: few
V: TRBV6-1
D: NA
DNA: TGTGCCAGCAGTGAAGCAGGTGAAGCTTTCTTT
CDR3: CASSEAGEAFF

J: TRBJ2-7
size: few
V: TRBV29-1
D: TRBD1
DNA: TGCAGCGTCAGGGACAGGCCCTACGAGCAGTACTTC
CDR3: CSVRDRPYEQYF

J: TRBJ2-1
size: NA
V: TRBV6-5
D: NA
DNA: TGTGCCAGCAGTTACCCCCAACCCTACCCGTCGACCTACAATGAGCAGTTCTTC
CDR3: CASSYPQPYPSTYNEQFF

J: TRBJ1-3
size: NA
V: TRBV6-5
D: NA
DNA: TGTGCCAGCAGTTACTCGAGAAACACCATATATTTT
CDR3: CASSYSRNTIYF

J: TRBJ2-1
size: few
V: TRBV14
D: NA
DNA: TGTGCCAGCAGCCAACTTTACAGGGACAACAATGAGCAGTTCTTC
CDR3: CASSQLYRDNNEQFF

J: TRBJ2-2
size: NA
V: TRBV5-5
D: NA
DNA: TGTGCCAGCAGCCGAAAAGGACAGAACACCGGGGAGCTGTTTTTT
CDR3: CASSRKGQNTGELFF

J: TRBJ2-3
size: NA
V: TRBV24-1
D: TRBD2
DNA: TGTGCCACCAGTGAGTTTCTAGCGGGAGAGAGGGATACGCAGTATTTT
CDR3: CATSEFLAGERDTQYF

J: TRBJ1-1
size: many
V: TRBV28
D: NA
DNA: TGTGCCAGCAGTTTACCCCAGGGAACTGAAGCTTTCTTT
CDR3: CASSLPQGTEAFF

J: TRBJ2-1
size: NA
V: TRBV6-5
D: NA
DNA: TGTGTTGACGCCATAGCGTCTCAAGAGACCCAGTTCTTC
CDR3: CVDAIASQETQFF

J: TRBJ2-4
size: few
V: TRBV11-2
D: TRBD2
DNA: TGTGCCAGCAGCTTATTCGGACTAGCGGGAGTTGGCCTAGCCAAAAACATTCAGTACTTC
CDR3: CASSLFGLAGVGLAKNIQYF

J: TRBJ2-5
size: few
V: TRBV19
D: NA
DNA: TGTGCCAGTAGTATAAAAGGAGTCTGGCAGCCACCCCAAGAGACCCAGTACTTC
CDR3: CASSIKGVWQPPQETQYF

J: TRBJ2-7
size: few
V: TRBV20-1
D: TRBD2
DNA: TGCAGTGCTCCCATTACTAGCGGGTGGACACCCTACGAGCAGTACTTC
CDR3: CSAPITSGWTPYEQYF

J: TRBJ2-3
size: many
V: TRBV7-6
D: NA
DNA: TGTGCCAGCAGCTTAGCGGACCCTAGCACAGATACGCAGTATTTT
CDR3: CASSLADPSTDTQYF

J: TRBJ1-5
size: few
V: TRBV12-3/TRBV12-4
D: NA
DNA: TGTGCCAGCAGTTTGCCCCCCCGTCAGCCCCAGCATTTT
CDR3: CASSLPPRQPQHF

J: TRBJ2-7
size: NA
V: TRBV20-1
D: NA
DNA: TGCAGTGCCGACTTACAATACGAGCAGTACTTC
CDR3: CSADLQYEQYF

J: TRBJ2-7
size: NA
V: TRBV20-1
D: NA
DNA: TGCAGTGCTAGAGTTCTTTCTCCGGCGCACTACGAGCAGTACTTC
CDR3: CSARVLSPAHYEQYF

J: TRBJ2-1
size: NA
V: TRBV29-1
D: TRBD2
DNA: TGCAGCGTTGGTAGCGGGAGGGCCTCAGTCAATGAGCAGTTCTTC
CDR3: CSVGSGRASVNEQFF

J: TRBJ1-2
size: NA
V: TRBV6-5
D: NA
DNA: TGTGCCAGCAGTTACACTTCCAGGGGCTATGGCTACACCTTC
CDR3: CASSYTSRGYGYTF

J: TRBJ2-7
size: NA
V: TRBV29-1
D: TRBD2
DNA: TGCAGCGCTGTAGCGGGACGATCCTACGAGCAGTACTTC
CDR3: CSAVAGRSYEQYF

J: TRBJ2-3
size: NA
V: TRBV9
D: NA
DNA: TGTGCCAGCAGCGTAGGATCCATCGGCCCAGATACGCAGTATTTT
CDR3: CASSVGSIGPDTQYF

J: TRBJ1-5
size: NA
V: TRBV5-6
D: NA
DNA: TGTGCCAGCAGCTTATGGGGTGGGGCCTATAGCAATCAGCCCCAGCATTTT
CDR3: CASSLWGGAYSNQPQHF

J: TRBJ1-2
size: NA
V: TRBV20-1
D: NA
DNA: TGCAGTGCTAGAGGGACAGAAACCTATGGCTACACCTTC
CDR3: CSARGTETYGYTF

J: TRBJ1-2
size: many
V: TRBV3-1
D: NA
DNA: TGTGCCAGCAGCCAAGGGCTAAACTATGGCTACACCTTC
CDR3: CASSQGLNYGYTF

J: TRBJ1-1
size: NA
V: TRBV29-1
D: NA
DNA: TGCAGCGTTGGCAACCTGAACTCTGAAGCTTTCTTT
CDR3: CSVGNLNSEAFF

J: TRBJ2-7
size: many
V: TRBV20-1
D: NA
DNA: TGCAGTGCTAGAGGTGGACTCTCCTACGAGCAGTACTTC
CDR3: CSARGGLSYEQYF

J: TRBJ2-2
size: NA
V: TRBV6-5
D: TRBD2
DNA: TGTGCCAGCAGCGCAACTAGCGCGGGCACCGGGGAGCTGTTTTTT
CDR3: CASSATSAGTGELFF

J: TRBJ2-3
size: once
V: TRBV10-3
D: NA
DNA: TGTGCCATCAGCCTCACCGAGGAACCAGATACGCAGTATTTT
CDR3: CAISLTEEPDTQYF

J: TRBJ2-5
size: NA
V: TRBV11-2
D: TRBD2
DNA: TGTGCCAGCAGCTGGGCTCTAGCGGGGGTTCAGGTCCAGTACTTC
CDR3: CASSWALAGVQVQYF

J: TRBJ2-3
size: NA
V: TRBV15
D: NA
DNA: TGTGCCACCAGCAGCTGGGGGCGCACAGATACGCAGTATTTT
CDR3: CATSSWGRTDTQYF

J: TRBJ1-1
size: NA
V: TRBV29-1
D: TRBD1
DNA: TGCAGCGCCCGCCAGGGGGTCAGGGGCACTGAAGCTTTCTTT
CDR3: CSARQGVRGTEAFF